This T cell receptor beta chain derives from a study of regulatory T cells in long-lasting Graves disease. In the study overall: Freshly diagnosed Graves' patients had used antithyroid drugs for under 3 months.

As to time point: newly diagnosed GD, antithyroid drugs for less than 3 months. Preparation of the TCR library used RNA extracted from PBMCs. V was clipped by 4 bases and J by 6 bases; unmatched bases: 10. The CDR3 sequence is 16 residues long. Per germline, CDR1 SGHRS and CDR2 YFSETQ. Both iRepertoire HTBI primers and Arm-PCR of CDR3 regions were used to build the TCR beta libraries. TCRdb reanalysed the multiplex PCR reads using MiXCR and keeps one entry per CDR3 protein. Of hundreds of thousands of distinct CDR3 sequences listed, roughly 15% are singletons. These records were also assigned to another study, of T cells in Graves' hyperthyroidism and ophthalmopathy. That paper adds: Blood also held most thyroid clonotypes expanded beyond 0.001.

The chain joins TRBV5-1 to TRBJ1-5, with 10 bases aligning to TRBD1. Sequenced here: peripheral blood mononuclear cells (PBMCs), sampled at new diagnosis, from a patient treated with antithyroid drugs. This clonotype was sampled from a woman in her twenties or thirties with Graves disease. As DNA, the CDR3 is TGCGCCAGCAGCCCCGGGGACAGGGGTTCTTTTCAGCCCCAGCATTTT. As protein: CASSPGDRGSFQPQHF.